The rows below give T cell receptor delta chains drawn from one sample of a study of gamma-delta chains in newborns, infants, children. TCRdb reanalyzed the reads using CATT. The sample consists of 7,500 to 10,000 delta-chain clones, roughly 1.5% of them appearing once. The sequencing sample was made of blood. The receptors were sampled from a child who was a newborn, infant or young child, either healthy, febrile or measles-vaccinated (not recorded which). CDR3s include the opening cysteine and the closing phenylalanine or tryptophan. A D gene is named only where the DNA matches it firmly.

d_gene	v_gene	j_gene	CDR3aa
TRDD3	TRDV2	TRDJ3	CACDKILGDSWDTRQMFF
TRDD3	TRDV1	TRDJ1	CALGELSSPPIYWGTYLYTDKLIF
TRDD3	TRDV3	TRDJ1	CAFRGRSFRTGGQYTDKLIF
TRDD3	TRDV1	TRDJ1	CALGERLRGYKYTDKLIF
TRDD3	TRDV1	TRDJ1	CALKATYWGLTDKLIF
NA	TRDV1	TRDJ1	CALGGAFLPNWGDHTDKLIF
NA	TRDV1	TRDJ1	CALGELACPLGPTQRATDKLIF
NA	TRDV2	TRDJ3	CACDSLSSWDTRQMFF
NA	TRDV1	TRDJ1	CALGESPSLPDYTDKLIF
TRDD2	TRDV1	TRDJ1	CALGEIPPSYEVGVKLIF
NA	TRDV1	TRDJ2	CALGEGRGLDYYPAQLFF
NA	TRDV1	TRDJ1	CALGELTQVFSGLTDKLIF
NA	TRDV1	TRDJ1	CALGESWVPTDWGRYTDKPIF
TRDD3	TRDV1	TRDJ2	CALGGTTLRWTTGGVGVLTAQLFF
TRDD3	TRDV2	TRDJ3	CACDRPGTGGYARWDTRQMFF
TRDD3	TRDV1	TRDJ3	CALGEASYWGISSSWDTRQMFF
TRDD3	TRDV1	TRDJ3	CALGELNLSRLLGDTCLTWDTRQMFF
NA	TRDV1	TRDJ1	CALGELPRSWGSDKLIF
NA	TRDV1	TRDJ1	CALGELTYSNPRGLIF
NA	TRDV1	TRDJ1	CALGPPPYIVLGDDKLIF
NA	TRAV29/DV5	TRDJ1	CAARPKVDDKLIF
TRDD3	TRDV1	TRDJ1	CALGELLTYGLGGGYAYTDKLIF
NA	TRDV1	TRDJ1	CALGELCRGEEHQLIF
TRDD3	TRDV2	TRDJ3	CACDTWGILGWDTRQMFF
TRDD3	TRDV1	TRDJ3	CALTTPISWGVSSWDTRQMFF
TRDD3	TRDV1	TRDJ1	CALGDGLGLILGDTRGPATDKLIF
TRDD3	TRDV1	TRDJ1	CALGELLLGDRGYTDKLIF
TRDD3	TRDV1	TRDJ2	CALGEGMRLQIGGYALTAQLFF
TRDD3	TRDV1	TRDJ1	CALGEFSPPLTGGCWVADKLIF
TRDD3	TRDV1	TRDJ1	CALGEWRRDWGMRYTDKLIF
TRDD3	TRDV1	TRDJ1	CALGERRKERTGGYIKLIF
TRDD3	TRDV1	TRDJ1	CALGELGLLGDRTYTDKLIF
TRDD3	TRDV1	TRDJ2	CALGESKDRGRLILGGGLTAQLFF
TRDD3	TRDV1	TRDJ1	CALGELNPPLPPAGGYWTDKLIF
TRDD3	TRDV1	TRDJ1	CALGELEAFLLGGSPHADKLIF
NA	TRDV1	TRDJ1	CALGQRTFLGGLGRYTDKLIF
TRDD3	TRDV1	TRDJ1	CALGEIFLLTGAPEDKLIF
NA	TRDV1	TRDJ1	CALGEVAFLSLAGGSDTDKLIF
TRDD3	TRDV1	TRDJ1	CALGEIVLLLGDTDKLIF
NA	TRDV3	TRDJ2	CAFSTRAGRVTAQLFF
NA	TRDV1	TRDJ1	CALGGRFLRTDKLIF
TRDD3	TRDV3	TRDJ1	CAFPYILGDTGTDKLIF
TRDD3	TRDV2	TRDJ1	CACDTVFTGGPKYTDKLIF
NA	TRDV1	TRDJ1	CALGELDKRYTDKLIF
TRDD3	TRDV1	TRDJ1	CALGDQGGIFPATDKLIF
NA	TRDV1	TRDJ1	CALGETFRGAGYKLIF
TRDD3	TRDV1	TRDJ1	CALGESPIPKTVLGGAPYTDKLIF
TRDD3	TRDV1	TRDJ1	CALDSTGGYATPTNTDKLIF
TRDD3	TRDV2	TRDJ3	CACDTVGDIGSWDTRQMFF
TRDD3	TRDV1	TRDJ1	CALGEPSGRILGDTADKLIF
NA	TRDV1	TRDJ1	CALGELVVREAPRGKLIF